In its sample, the clone carrying this T cell receptor (beta chain) was seen many times. Antigen unknown. Researchers collected around 10 milliliters of peripheral blood from every single donor. Primed by a sample-barcoded 5' primer and a J-beta primer mix, a second PCR proceeded for about 6 to 11 cycles. TCRdb re-derived calls from the 5' RACE reads in MiXCR, one entry per CDR3 protein. Among 750,000 to 850,000 distinct CDR3 sequences listed, roughly 25% were seen once. The data were taken from a study of blood T cells in healthy people across ages. Study-level points and caveats: Significant beta diversity loss was already apparent by age roughly 44, declining roughly linearly. Unsorted PBMCs prevented conclusive naive versus antigen-experienced comparison.

This CDR3 has 13 amino acids. V was pared by 7 bases and J by 0 bases, with 10 bases between. Germline loops: CDR1 SGHRS, CDR2 YFSETQ. These same records also appear under a second study, on T cells of mothers and their children. That work adds: Study donors consisted of a few healthy Caucasian mothers and their six children.

The chain couples TRBV5-1 to TRBJ2-5, with D possibly TRBD2 on 6 matching bases. The sample was blood. This TCR derives from a boy aged 5 to 17 in good health. The CDR3 coding sequence is TGCGCCAGCCTCGGGGAGGACCAAGAGACCCAGTACTTC. This sequence encodes CASLGEDQETQYF.